This T cell receptor beta chain derives from a study of cytomegalovirus exposure and HLA in healthy donors. As regards this clone: Its antigen is unidentified.

CDR1 is SQVTM and CDR2 is ANQGSEA in the germline V gene. V shed 6 bases and J shed 4 bases, with 15 bases lying between them. The CDR3 contains 13 residues. Overall study results and limits: An analysis was carried out at a later point. It showed that HLA-associated TCR beta chains were more clonally expanded than equally common non-associated chains. An observed cluster of highly shared sequence variants was recorded as a likely sequencing artifact. Among the most significant clusters, several appeared linked to common viral pathogens in a later analysis.

PCR used 60 Vbeta primers and 13 Jbeta primers. Data came from immunoSEQ multiplex PCR; TCRdb stores just in-frame clones and leaves some out. This table holds over 100,000 clones. This sequence joins TRBV29-1 and TRBJ1-2, with a possible D match to TRBD1 (6 bases). The sample comprised PBMCs. This TCR derives from a woman in her thirties or forties in good health and CMV-seropositive. The DNA for the CDR3 is TGCAGCGTACAAGCTGGGGGGGCCTATGGCTACACCTTC. Translated, it gives CSVQAGGAYGYTF.